Sequencing of this T cell receptor (beta chain) was carried out in a study of T cell responses to AZD1222 COVID-19 vaccine. Overall study: Samples with a second dose at about 4 or about 12 weeks were pooled together. Study findings and constraints: Baseline antibody screening turned up just six seropositive AZD1222 recipients. Reportedly, nearly half the spike-specific TCRs target unmutated variant regions.

The J segment lost 6 bases and the V segment lost 1 base, leaving 9 bases of the junction unmatched. This CDR3 comprises 16 residues. Per germline, CDR1 SGHTA and CDR2 FQGTGA. Comments on this clone: The antigen remains unidentified.

Profiled with immunoSEQ multiplex PCR; TCRdb holds only in-frame clones, not every one. The profile shows about 130,000 clones, around 90% of them singletons. The sequencing here drew on peripheral blood, taken on day 0 of AZD1222 vaccination. The clonotype comes from an adult in good health. The chain uses TRBV7-3 and TRBJ2-1; 7 bases agree with TRBD2. Here the CDR3 reads CASSLSSGGSGNEQFF. In DNA form, the CDR3 reads TGTGCCAGCAGCTTAAGTTCGGGGGGATCCGGCAATGAGCAGTTCTTC. The full variable domain, its missing parts supplied by reference TRBV7-3 and TRBJ2-1, is GAGVSQTPSNKVTEKGKYVELRCDPISGHTALYWYRQSLGQGPEFLIYFQGTGAADDSGLPNDRFFAVRPEGSVSTLKIQRTERGDSAVYLCASSLSSGGSGNEQFFGPGTRLTVL.